Listed here are 28 T cell receptor beta chains from one sample, sequenced in a study of OX40 agonist ivuxolimab in advanced cancers. The repertoire was sequenced with immunoSEQ multiplex PCR; TCRdb's copy has only in-frame clones and lacks some. This table has tens of thousands of clones, about 94% appearing once. Material: CD4+ or CD8+ T cells sorted from blood, obtained in a trial of the OX40 agonist ivuxolimab. These receptors were collected from an adult with an advanced solid tumor such as melanoma, head and neck, liver or kidney cancer.

The rearrangement links TRBV6-6 to TRBJ1-5; TRBD1 might be the D (5 bases). Trimming removed 5 bases from V and 8 bases from J, with 7 bases in between. Germline CDR1 and CDR2: MNHNY and SVGAGI (reference sequence). The CDR3 sequence is 11 residues long. CDR3 coding DNA: TGTGCCAGCAGTGGGGACGAGCCCCAGCATTTT. Translating it yields CASSGDEPQHF.

The V gene is TRBV6-6, the J gene TRBJ2-2; no definite D call. There are 12 residues in the CDR3. V dropped 4 bases and J dropped 5 bases, with 5 bases sitting between them. Germline CDR1 and CDR2: MNHNY and SVGAGI (reference sequence). The chain's CDR3 is CASSFNTGELFF. The CDR3 coding sequence is TGTGCCAGCAGTTTTAATACCGGGGAGCTGTTTTTT.

The chain joins TRBV2 to TRBJ2-7, with D hard to call. Trimming left V 6 bases short and J 5 bases short, with 14 bases between. This CDR3 is 13 amino acids long. Germline CDR1 is SNHLY and CDR2 is FYNNEI. The CDR3: CASSPPLLHEQYF. In DNA form, the CDR3 reads TGTGCCAGCAGCCCCCCCCTACTCCACGAGCAGTACTTC. The entire variable domain, with the rest obtained from reference TRBV2 and TRBJ2-7, is as follows: EPEVTQTPSHQVTQMGQEVILRCVPISNHLYFYWYRQILGQKVEFLVSFYNNEISEKSEIFDDQFSVERPDGSNFTLKIRSTKLEDSAMYFCASSPPLLHEQYFGPGTRLTVT.

This clone showed up just once. The J gene is TRBJ2-2, the V gene TRBV7-9, with D perhaps TRBD1 (6 bases). V gave up 5 bases and J gave up 8 bases, with 24 bases separating them. Germline values: CDR1 SEHNR, CDR2 FQNEAQ (reference sequence). The CDR3 contains 17 residues. Written as DNA, the CDR3 is TGTGCCAGCAGCCCTGTCGACCGGGGCCAGGGGTCGGGGGAGCTGTTTTTT. As protein: CASSPVDRGQGSGELFF.

The chain combines TRBV4-1 with TRBJ2-6; TRBD1 aligns across 7 bases. Losses at the gene ends were 0 bases for V and 0 bases for J; bases not matched to a gene: 5. The CDR3 is made up of 18 amino acids. Germline V gene data show CDR1 as MGHRA and CDR2 as YSYEKL. CDR3: CASSQDPRDSSGANVLTF. The CDR3 coding sequence is TGCGCCAGCAGCCAAGATCCCCGGGACAGCTCTGGGGCCAACGTCCTGACTTTC.

On this clone: The same CDR3 can be traced to other DNA sequences in this sample. The chain couples TRBV9 to TRBJ1-5, with a tentative D call TRBD1 (5 bases). V was pared by 0 bases and J by 2 bases, with 9 bases between. Germline V gene lookup returns CDR1 SGDLS and CDR2 YYNGEE. The CDR3 spans 15 residues. CDR3 DNA sequence: TGTGCCAGCAGCGTAGGAGGGGATGGCAATCAGCCCCAGCATTTT. Translation gives CASSVGGDGNQPQHF.

The chain recombines TRBV20-1 with TRBJ2-7; no clear D. This CDR3 has 10 amino acids. The germline gives CDR1 DFQATT, CDR2 SNEGSKA (reference sequence). V shed 6 bases and J shed 5 bases, with 8 bases lying between them. CDR3 loop: CSATPDEQYF. The CDR3 nucleotides read TGCAGTGCAACCCCCGACGAGCAGTACTTC.

This chain connects TRBV15 to TRBJ2-1; 9 nucleotides agree with TRBD2. The CDR3 length is 15 residues. CDR1 and CDR2 from the germline V gene are LNHNV and YYDKDF (reference sequence). The V and J ends lost 6 bases and 2 bases, in that order; junction bases with no gene match: 5. Here the CDR3 DNA reads TGTGCCACCAGGGGAATAGCGGGAGCCTACAATGAGCAGTTCTTC. It codes for CATRGIAGAYNEQFF.

The genes are TRBV7-9 and TRBJ1-2; perhaps TRBD1 as D (5 bases). Trimming took 1 base from V and 4 from J, leaving 10 bases between them. The CDR3 loop spans 14 amino acids. The germline gives CDR1 SEHNR, CDR2 FQNEAQ (reference sequence). The CDR3 DNA follows: TGTGCCAGCAGCTTAGTAGGGCAGGGCTATGGCTACACCTTC. Translating gives CASSLVGQGYGYTF.

This clone has just a few counts. The rearrangement links TRBV6-5 to TRBJ1-2, with D unclear. Deletions cut 0 bases from V and 4 bases from J, with 12 bases between. Germline-derived CDR1 and CDR2 are MNHEY and SVGAGI. The CDR3 has 15 amino acids. The chain's CDR3 is CASSYSSQAFYGYTF. CDR3 in DNA: TGTGCCAGCAGTTACTCTAGCCAGGCTTTCTATGGCTACACCTTC.

The chain couples TRBV13 to TRBJ1-1; D is uncertain. This CDR3 region has 13 residues. V gave up 0 bases and J gave up 6 bases, with 8 bases separating them. Germline loops: CDR1 PRHDT, CDR2 FYEKMQ (reference sequence). The CDR3 sequence: CASSLGLPAEAFF. CDR3 DNA sequence: TGTGCCAGCAGCTTAGGCCTCCCGGCTGAAGCTTTCTTT.

V is TRBV30 and J is TRBJ1-2; 9 bases match TRBD1. The germline V gene encodes CDR1 GTSNPN and CDR2 SVGIG (reference sequence). V lost 4 bases and J lost 7; bases outside the gene matches: 13. The CDR3 sequence is 15 residues long. CDR3: CAWNRGRGALGGYTF. CDR3 in DNA: TGTGCCTGGAACAGGGGGCGCGGGGCGCTTGGTGGCTACACCTTC.

This rearrangement joins TRBV28 to TRBJ1-1, with D tentatively TRBD1 (5 bases). CDR1 MDHEN and CDR2 SYDVKM come from the germline V gene. V was trimmed by 8 bases and J by 0 bases, leaving 16 bases between them. This CDR3 has 15 residues. The chain's CDR3 is CASHPREGMNTEAFF. In nucleotides, the CDR3 is TGTGCCAGCCACCCAAGAGAGGGGATGAACACTGAAGCTTTCTTT.

In regard to this clone: In the same sample, other DNA sequences code for this CDR3. This chain uses TRBV19 with TRBJ1-1, with D unresolved. The CDR3 runs 14 residues. CDR1 is LNHDA and CDR2 is SQIVND in the germline V gene (reference sequence). V was trimmed by 4 bases and J by 0 bases, leaving 9 bases between them. CDR3 DNA sequence: TGTGCCAGTAGTACCGGCAGCATGAACACTGAAGCTTTCTTT. It encodes CASSTGSMNTEAFF.

The J gene is TRBJ2-7, the V gene TRBV6-5; either TRBD1 or TRBD2 may fit D (5 bases each). CDR3 size: 14 residues. With 2 bases removed from V and 0 bases from J, the gap between germline ends came to 8 bases. CDR1 MNHEY and CDR2 SVGAGI come from the germline V gene. CDR3 in amino acids: CASSYRDASYEQYF. Written as DNA, the CDR3 is TGTGCCAGCAGTTACCGGGACGCCTCCTACGAGCAGTACTTC.

The V and J genes are TRBV29-1 and TRBJ1-2; D is undetermined. V was trimmed by 4 bases and J by 1 base, leaving 13 bases between them. The germline gives CDR1 SQVTM, CDR2 ANQGSEA. This CDR3 is built from 14 residues. The CDR3 nucleotides are TGCAGCGTTGTCCGGCGGCAAAGTAACTATGGCTACACCTTC. This sequence encodes CSVVRRQSNYGYTF.

This clone was detected only once. The CDR3 is CASSFSWTSGSREQYF. CDR3 nucleotide sequence: TGTGCCAGCAGTTTTTCTTGGACTAGCGGGAGCCGCGAGCAGTACTTC. The rearrangement links TRBV27 to TRBJ2-7; 13 bases map to TRBD2. The junction had 8 bases not matched to a gene; V was cut back by 3 bases and J by 6 bases. The germline V gene has CDR1 MNHEY and CDR2 SMNVEV (reference sequence). The CDR3 covers 16 residues.

V is TRBV29-1 and J is TRBJ2-1; D call uncertain. This CDR3 has 13 residues. V shed 3 bases and J shed 5 bases, with 11 bases lying between them. The germline gives CDR1 SQVTM, CDR2 ANQGSEA. The CDR3 sequence: CSVDKDVDNEQFF. CDR3 sequence (DNA): TGCAGCGTTGACAAGGACGTCGACAATGAGCAGTTCTTC.

This rearrangement joins TRBV7-2 to TRBJ1-1; perhaps TRBD1 as D (5 bases). CDR1 SGHTA and CDR2 FQGNSA come from the germline V gene. Trimming took 1 base from V and 0 from J, leaving 9 bases between them. There are 15 residues in the CDR3. The CDR3 sequence is CASSLGRGVNTEAFF. As DNA, the CDR3 is TGTGCCAGCAGCTTAGGAAGAGGGGTGAACACTGAAGCTTTCTTT. Based on the CDR3 plus reference TRBV7-2 and TRBJ1-1, the full variable domain is GAGVSQSPSNKVTEKGKDVELRCDPISGHTALYWYRQSLGQGLEFLIYFQGNSAPDKSGLPSDRFSAERTGGSVSTLTIQRTQQEDSAVYLCASSLGRGVNTEAFFGQGTRLTVV.

The rearrangement uses TRBV6-5 and TRBJ1-2; D ambiguous. The V end was cut by 7 bases, the J end by 3 bases, with 12 bases between. CDR1 and CDR2 from the germline V gene are MNHEY and SVGAGI. The CDR3 is 13 amino acids. CDR3 residues: CASIAGLDYGYTF. The CDR3 bases are TGTGCCAGCATTGCGGGCCTGGACTATGGCTACACCTTC.

This chain joins TRBV6-1 and TRBJ1-1, with 10 bases lining up with TRBD1. The CDR3 extends over 16 amino acids. J lost 6 bases, V lost 2 bases, and 9 bases had no gene match. CDR1 MNHNS and CDR2 SASEGT come from the germline V gene. The chain's CDR3 is CASSEPRQGAWAEAFF. In DNA form, the CDR3 reads TGTGCCAGCAGTGAACCGCGACAGGGGGCATGGGCTGAAGCTTTCTTT.

The CDR3 sequence is CASSLAPRVNEQFF. In DNA form, the CDR3 reads TGTGCCAGCAGTTTAGCCCCCCGGGTGAATGAGCAGTTCTTC. V is TRBV6-5 and J is TRBJ2-1; D not certain. In germline, CDR1 is MNHEY, CDR2 SVGAGI. The CDR3 contains 14 residues. V was trimmed by 4 bases and J by 7 bases, leaving 14 bases between them.

The J gene is TRBJ2-1, the V gene TRBV6-4; D gene uncertain. Germline-derived CDR1 and CDR2 are MRHNA and SNTAGT. CDR3 length equals 16 residues. V was trimmed by 0 bases and J by 0 bases, leaving 9 bases between them. The DNA for the CDR3 is TGTGCCAGCAGTGACTCGATAGAGAGCTCCTACAATGAGCAGTTCTTC. Protein product: CASSDSIESSYNEQFF.

The chain uses TRBV11-3 and TRBJ1-6; no firm D call. This CDR3 is built from 13 residues. Trimming took off 8 bases at V and 6 bases at J, with 11 bases between the two ends. Germline CDR1 SGHNT, CDR2 YENEEA. The CDR3, as DNA: TGTGCCAGCCCGGAGGAGGGTAATTCACCCCTCCACTTT. This codes for CASPEEGNSPLHF.

This chain connects TRBV7-9 to TRBJ2-1; D gene uncertain. Trimming left V 7 bases short and J 0 bases short, with 10 bases between. The CDR3 sequence is 14 residues long. The germline V gene encodes CDR1 SEHNR and CDR2 FQNEAQ (reference sequence). CDR3 nucleotide sequence: TGTGCCAGCATGTGGATTAGCTCCTACAATGAGCAGTTCTTC. As protein: CASMWISSYNEQFF.

This chain uses TRBV9 with TRBJ2-3, with a tentative D call TRBD2 (6 bases). CDR1 and CDR2 (germline): SGDLS, YYNGEE. The CDR3 spans 15 residues. V gave up 0 bases and J gave up 4 bases, with 12 bases separating them. CDR3 DNA sequence: TGTGCCAGCAGCGTAGAGGAGGGAAGGGCAGATACGCAGTATTTT. Protein product: CASSVEEGRADTQYF.

This chain connects TRBV4-3 to TRBJ2-1; the D is unclear. The CDR3 is 14 residues long. V was pared by 0 bases and J by 6 bases, with 9 bases between. Germline V gene sequence: CDR1 LGHNA, CDR2 YSLEER. In nucleotides, the CDR3 is TGCGCCAGCAGCCAAGATAATTGGACCAATGAGCAGTTCTTC. As protein: CASSQDNWTNEQFF.

The chain uses TRBV7-3 and TRBJ2-1, with 8 bases identical to TRBD2. CDR3 length: 16 residues. Germline V gene lookup returns CDR1 SGHTA and CDR2 FQGTGA. V was pared by 4 bases and J by 3 bases, with 8 bases of the junction left unmatched. CDR3 nucleotide sequence: TGTGCCAGCAGCTCTCTTTTGGCGGGGGGCTACAATGAGCAGTTCTTC. As protein: CASSSLLAGGYNEQFF.